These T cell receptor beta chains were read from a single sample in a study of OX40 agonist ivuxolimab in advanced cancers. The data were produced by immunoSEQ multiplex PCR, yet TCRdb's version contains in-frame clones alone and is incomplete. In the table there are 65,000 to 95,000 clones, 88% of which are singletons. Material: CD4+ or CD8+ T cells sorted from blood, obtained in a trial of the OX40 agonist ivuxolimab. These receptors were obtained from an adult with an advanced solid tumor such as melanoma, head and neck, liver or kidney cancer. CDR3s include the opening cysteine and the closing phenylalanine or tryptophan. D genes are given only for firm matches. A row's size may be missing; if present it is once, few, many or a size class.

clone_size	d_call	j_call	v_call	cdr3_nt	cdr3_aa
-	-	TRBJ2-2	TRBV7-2	TGTGCCAGCAGCTTAGTACGGGGCTACGGCACCGGGGAGCTGTTTTTT	CASSLVRGYGTGELFF
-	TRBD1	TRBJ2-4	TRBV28	TGTGCCAGCAGTACCCAGGGGGCGCTGGCCAAAAACATTCAGTACTTC	CASSTQGALAKNIQYF
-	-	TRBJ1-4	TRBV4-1	TGCGCCAGCAGGCACGTGGACGGCCGCCAATTCGAAAAACTGTTTTTT	CASRHVDGRQFEKLFF
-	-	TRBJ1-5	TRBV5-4	TGCGCCAGCAGCCAAGGGGGGACGCAGCCCCAGCATTTT	CASSQGGTQPQHF
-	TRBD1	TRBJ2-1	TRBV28	TGTGCCAGCAGTTCCGGGACAGGAAACTACAATGAGCAGTTCTTC	CASSSGTGNYNEQFF
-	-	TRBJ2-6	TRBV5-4	TGTGCCAGCAGCTCCGGGGCCAACGTCCTGACTTTC	CASSSGANVLTF
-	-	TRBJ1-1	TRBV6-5	TGTGCCAGCAGTTACGGGCAGGTTAACACTGAAGCTTTCTTT	CASSYGQVNTEAFF
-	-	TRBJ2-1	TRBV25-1	TGTGCCAGCAGTGATCCCTGGGCTACCCAGTTCTTC	CASSDPWATQFF
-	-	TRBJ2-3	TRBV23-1	TGCGCCAGCAGCCTAGGGTTCACAGATACGCAGTATTTT	CASSLGFTDTQYF
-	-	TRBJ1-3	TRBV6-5	TGTGCCAGCAGTTACCTTCTAGGAGGAAACACCATATATTTT	CASSYLLGGNTIYF
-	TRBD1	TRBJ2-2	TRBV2	TGTGCCAGCGGGTTGGGACAGGCGAACACCGGGGAGCTGTTTTTT	CASGLGQANTGELFF
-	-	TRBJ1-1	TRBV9	TGTGCCAGCAGCGTAGCGGCCAGGGACACTGAAGCTTTCTTT	CASSVAARDTEAFF
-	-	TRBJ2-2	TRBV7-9	TGTGCCAGCAGCGGGACGGGTGACACCGGGGAGCTGTTTTTT	CASSGTGDTGELFF
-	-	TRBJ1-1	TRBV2	TGTGCCAGCAGGCAAACAGGGACAAAAGCTTTCTTT	CASRQTGTKAFF
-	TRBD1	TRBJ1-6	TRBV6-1	TGTGCCAGCAACCGGGACAGAGATAATTCACCCCTCCACTTT	CASNRDRDNSPLHF
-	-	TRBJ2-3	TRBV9	TGTGCCAGCAGCGTAGGCAGCACAGATACGCAGTATTTT	CASSVGSTDTQYF
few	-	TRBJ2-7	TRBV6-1	TGTGCCAGCACACCGGGGAGGACAGGATTCGACGAGCAGTACTTC	CASTPGRTGFDEQYF
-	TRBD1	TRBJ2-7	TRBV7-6	TGTGCCAGCAGCCACAAACCGGGACAGGGGGCCTACGAGCAGTACTTC	CASSHKPGQGAYEQYF
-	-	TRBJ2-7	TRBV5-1	TGCGCCAGCAGCTTGTTCAGAGGCTACGAGCAGTACTTC	CASSLFRGYEQYF
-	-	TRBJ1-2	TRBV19	TGTGCCAGTAGTATAAGGAGACAGCAGGGAACGGGCGGCTACACCTTC	CASSIRRQQGTGGYTF
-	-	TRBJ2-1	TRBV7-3	TGTGCCAGCAGCCCCGGGAGCAGCTACAATGAGCAGTTCTTC	CASSPGSSYNEQFF
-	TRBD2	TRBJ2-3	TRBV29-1	TGCAGCGTTATGGGGGAGGGTAGCACAGATACGCAGTATTTT	CSVMGEGSTDTQYF
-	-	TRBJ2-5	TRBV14	TGTGCCAGCAGCCACAGGAAAGAGACCCAGTACTTC	CASSHRKETQYF
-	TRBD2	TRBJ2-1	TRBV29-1	TGCAGCGTAGAGCTAGCGGGACGTCCGAATGAGCAGTTCTTC	CSVELAGRPNEQFF
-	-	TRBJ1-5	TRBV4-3	TGCGCCAGCAGCCAACTGGGTAGGAATCAGCCCCAGCATTTT	CASSQLGRNQPQHF
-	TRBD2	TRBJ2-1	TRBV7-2	TGTGCCAGCAGCTTACTCCCGGGGAGGGGAGGGTCCTACAATGAGCAGTTCTTC	CASSLLPGRGGSYNEQFF
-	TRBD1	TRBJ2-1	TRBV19	TGTGCCAGTAGTGTGCTACAGGGGTTCTCCTACAATGAGCAGTTCTTC	CASSVLQGFSYNEQFF
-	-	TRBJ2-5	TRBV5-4	TGTGCCAGCCGCCCGAAGGCCGGGGAGACCCAGTACTTC	CASRPKAGETQYF
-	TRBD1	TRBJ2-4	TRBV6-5	TGTGCCAGCAGTGGAAGCGGACAGGGGAAAAACATTCAGTACTTC	CASSGSGQGKNIQYF
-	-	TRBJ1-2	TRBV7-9	TGTGCCAGCAGCTCCCTCGGAGGGTTTGGGTATGGCTACACCTTC	CASSSLGGFGYGYTF
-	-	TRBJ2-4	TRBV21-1	TGTGCCAGCAGCAAGGGAGGGTCGGACAGGGAGAATTTTTTGGCCAAAAACATTCAGTACTTC	CASSKGGSDRENFLAKNIQYF
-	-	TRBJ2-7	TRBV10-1	TGCGCCAGCAGTTTCAAAGCGGAGACCTACGAGCAGTACTTC	CASSFKAETYEQYF
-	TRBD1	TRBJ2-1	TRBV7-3	TGTGCCAGCAGCCCACAGGGGGCCCACAATGATGAGCAGTTCTTC	CASSPQGAHNDEQFF
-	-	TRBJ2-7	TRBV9	TGTGCCAGCAGCGTAGTCCCAGGAGGTGAGCAGTACTTC	CASSVVPGGEQYF
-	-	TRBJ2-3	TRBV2	TGTGCCAGCAAGGCCCTGGGGGGGCGCATCTCAGATACGCAGTATTTT	CASKALGGRISDTQYF
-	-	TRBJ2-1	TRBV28	TGTGCCAGCAGGGAAGAGACAAGGCTGATTGAGCAGTTCTTC	CASREETRLIEQFF
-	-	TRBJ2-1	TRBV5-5	TGTGCCAGCAGCCCTAGACTAAGCTCCTACAATGAGCAGTTCTTC	CASSPRLSSYNEQFF
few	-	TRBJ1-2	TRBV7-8	TGTGCCAGCAGCTTAGCCCCCAGGGAGCCCTATGGCTACACCTTC	CASSLAPREPYGYTF
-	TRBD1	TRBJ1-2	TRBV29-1	TGCAGCGTGGGAGGGACAGGGAGGGGAGGCTACACCTTC	CSVGGTGRGGYTF
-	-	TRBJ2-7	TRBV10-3	TGTGCCATCAGTGAGGGTGGTTTCGAGCAGTACTTC	CAISEGGFEQYF